This is a list of T cell receptor beta chains from one sample in a study of blood T cells in healthy people across ages. TCRdb processed the 5' RACE reads anew with MiXCR; each CDR3 protein has one entry. The profile shows under 1,000,000 distinct CDR3 sequences, roughly 35% of them singletons. Sequenced: blood. These TCRs come from a man aged 18-30 years in good health. Each CDR3 is given with its conserved first and last residue.

>TRBV7-2|.
CGAGLANRETQYF
>TRBV20-1|.
CSARDGGWETQYF
>TRBV4-3|TRBJ1-2
CASSQVIQSNYGYTF
>TRBV7-2|TRBJ2-4
CASSKGGFAKNIQYF
>TRBV6-2/TRBV6-3|TRBJ2-1
CATLGTGGLPSRGRNEQFF
>TRBV20-1|TRBJ2-3
CSARAIPSTDTQYF
>TRBV7-2|TRBJ1-1
CASSFPGGGIRNTEAFF
>TRBV20-1|TRBJ2-7
CSARLRDTYEQYF
>TRBV5-6|.
CASSSGSSGEQYF
>TRBV7-2|TRBJ2-3
CASSLAGGAPDTQYF
>TRBV20-1|TRBJ2-5
CSASVGQGFVQYF
>TRBV20-1|TRBJ2-7
CSARDQGYNGDEQYF
>TRBV3-1|TRBJ2-3
CASSPNLLAGADTQYF
>TRBV7-8|TRBJ1-2
CASSLGRWLSNYGYTF
>TRBV12-3/TRBV12-4|TRBJ2-2
CASKPQGTGELFF
>TRBV12-3/TRBV12-4|TRBJ2-5
CASSLKGGKYNEQYF